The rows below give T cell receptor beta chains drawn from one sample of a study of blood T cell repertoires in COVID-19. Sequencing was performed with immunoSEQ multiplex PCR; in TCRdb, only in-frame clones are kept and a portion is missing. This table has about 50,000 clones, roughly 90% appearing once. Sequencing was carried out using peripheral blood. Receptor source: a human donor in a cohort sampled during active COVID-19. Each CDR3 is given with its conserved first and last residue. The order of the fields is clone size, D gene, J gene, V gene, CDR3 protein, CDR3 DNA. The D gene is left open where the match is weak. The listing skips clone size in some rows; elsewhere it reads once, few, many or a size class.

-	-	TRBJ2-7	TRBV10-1	CAECLYEQYF	TGCGCCGAATGCCTATACGAGCAGTACTTC
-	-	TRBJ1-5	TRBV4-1	CASSQAGEQPQHF	TGCGCCAGCAGCCAAGCGGGAGAACAGCCCCAGCATTTT
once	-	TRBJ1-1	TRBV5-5	CASSLALMTPGHTEAFF	TGTGCCAGCAGCTTGGCACTAATGACACCAGGGCACACTGAAGCTTTCTTT
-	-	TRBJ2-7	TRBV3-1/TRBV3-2	CASSHRQIDEQYF	TGTGCCAGCAGCCATCGACAGATTGACGAGCAGTACTTC
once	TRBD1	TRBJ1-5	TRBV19	CASSIAWTGDSNQPQHF	TGTGCCAGTAGTATAGCCTGGACAGGAGATAGCAATCAGCCCCAGCATTTT
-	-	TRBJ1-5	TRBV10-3	CAISESGTRGTQPQHF	TGTGCCATCAGTGAGTCGGGGACCCGGGGGACTCAGCCCCAGCATTTT
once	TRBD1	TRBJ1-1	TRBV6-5	CASNRGQGYTEAFF	TGTGCCAGCAACCGCGGACAGGGCTATACTGAAGCTTTCTTT
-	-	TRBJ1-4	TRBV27	CATRRGSGTNEKLFF	TGTGCCACCCGAAGGGGCTCAGGGACTAATGAAAAACTGTTTTTT
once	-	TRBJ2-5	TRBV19	CASSVQGFGETQYF	TGTGCCAGTAGTGTACAGGGTTTTGGAGAGACCCAGTACTTC
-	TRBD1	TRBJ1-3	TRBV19	CASRPAQGDTIYF	TGTGCCAGTAGGCCAGCCCAGGGGGACACCATATATTTT
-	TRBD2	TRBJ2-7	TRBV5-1	CASTLAGVDEQYF	TGCGCCAGCACATTAGCGGGAGTGGACGAGCAGTACTTC
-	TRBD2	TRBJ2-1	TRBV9	CASSAGSLAGGRNEQFF	TGTGCCAGCAGCGCCGGATCTCTAGCGGGGGGAAGGAATGAGCAGTTCTTC
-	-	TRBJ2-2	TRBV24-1	CATSEEGAPNTGELFF	TGTGCCACCAGTGAAGAGGGAGCCCCTAACACCGGGGAGCTGTTTTTT
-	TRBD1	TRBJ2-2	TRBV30	CAWSVRTGHTGELFF	TGTGCCTGGAGTGTCCGGACAGGGCACACCGGGGAGCTGTTTTTT
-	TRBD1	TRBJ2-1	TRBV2	CASSERQGKFF	TGTGCCAGCAGTGAAAGACAGGGAAAGTTCTTC